Following are 5 T cell receptor beta chains from one sample sequenced in a study of long-term antiretroviral therapy in people with HIV. The authors ran the immunoSEQ assay, v3.0, at survey level. Assay used: immunoSEQ multiplex PCR; TCRdb lists only in-frame clones, some missing. Here the sample spans about 35,000 clones, roughly 74% being singletons. The sample here was unsorted PBMCs, taken 3 years after starting antiretroviral therapy. These receptors were collected from a man between 45 and 60 years old with HIV.

The chain employs TRBV28 and TRBJ2-7; tentatively, D is TRBD2 (5 bases). The CDR3 is 14 residues long. Per the germline V gene, CDR1 is MDHEN and CDR2 is SYDVKM. V was cut by 7 bases and J by 2 bases, with 15 bases left in between. CDR3 sequence reads: CASTSPGNAYEQYF. For the CDR3, the DNA is TGTGCCAGCACCTCACCGGGGAATGCCTACGAGCAGTACTTC.

This clone was seen just once. The V and J genes are TRBV7-9 and TRBJ2-3, with 10 bases matching TRBD1. This CDR3 is 14 amino acids long. Germline V gene sequence: CDR1 SEHNR, CDR2 FQNEAQ (reference sequence). Trimming at V came to 0 bases and at J to 13 bases, leaving 7 bases not matched to a gene. CDR3 nucleotide sequence: TGTGCCAGCAGCTTAGCCCAGACAGGGGGCCGGAAGTATTTT. Its translation is CASSLAQTGGRKYF.

V usage is TRBV7-9 and J usage is TRBJ2-5; 8 bases map to TRBD1. Looked up from germline, CDR1 is SEHNR and CDR2 is FQNEAQ (reference sequence). After removal of 5 bases from V and 5 bases from J, the junction contained 7 bases not matched to a gene. The CDR3 runs 14 residues. The CDR3 spells CASSAQQGGETQYF. For the CDR3, the DNA is TGTGCCAGCAGCGCACAACAGGGGGGTGAGACCCAGTACTTC.

This clone has a handful of counts. J is TRBJ1-1 and V is TRBV19; D might be TRBD1 (5 bases). This CDR3 contains 14 residues. Germline lookup yields CDR1 LNHDA and CDR2 SQIVND (reference sequence). V lost 1 base and J 4 bases, leaving 10 bases between the germline ends. CDR3 residues: CASSIGVGATEAFF. In nucleotides, the CDR3 is TGTGCCAGTAGTATAGGGGTAGGGGCCACTGAAGCTTTCTTT. The variable domain in full, with the rest retrieved from reference TRBV19 and TRBJ1-1, is DGGITQSPKYLFRKEGQNVTLSCEQNLNHDAMYWYRQDPGQGLRLIYYSQIVNDFQKGDIAEGYSVSREKKESFPLTVTSAQKNPTAFYLCASSIGVGATEAFFGQGTRLTVV.

V and J are TRBV5-1 and TRBJ1-6; no reliable D call. V shed 0 bases and J shed 0 bases, with 10 bases lying between them. Germline V gene data show CDR1 as SGHRS and CDR2 as YFSETQ. This CDR3 is built from 17 residues. The CDR3 sequence is CASSLEPASSYNSPLHF. DNA of the CDR3: TGCGCCAGCAGCTTGGAGCCAGCCAGCTCCTATAATTCACCCCTCCACTTT. The full variable domain, rest sourced from reference TRBV5-1 and TRBJ1-6, is KAGVTQTPRYLIKTRGQQVTLSCSPISGHRSVSWYQQTPGQGLQFLFEYFSETQRNKGNFPGRFSGRQFSNSRSEMNVSTLELGDSALYLCASSLEPASSYNSPLHFGNGTRLTVT.